This T cell receptor beta chain was recovered during a study of shared clonotypes between healthy human individuals. Every donor was a Caucasian adult from Nashville, Tennessee. V lost 5 bases, J lost 4 bases, and 17 bases lay in between. CDR3 length: 15 amino acids. Per the germline V gene, CDR1 is SQVTM and CDR2 is ANQGSEA. Clones were sequenced by immunoSEQ multiplex PCR, and TCRdb holds only the in-frame ones, with some missing. The sample records hundreds of thousands of clones, around 72% being singletons. The sample taken for sequencing was memory CD4+ T cells sorted from blood. Subset defined: CD45RA-negative fraction. The chain employs TRBV29-1 and TRBJ1-4; TRBD1 is a possible D gene (5 bases). The TCR was taken from a woman under 40 in good health. CDR3 nucleotides: TGCAGCGTTACAAACCGCGGCGGGGGTAATGAAAAACTGTTTTTT. This encodes CSVTNRGGGNEKLFF. Based on the CDR3 plus reference TRBV29-1 and TRBJ1-4, the full variable domain is SAVISQKPSRDICQRGTSLTIQCQVDSQVTMMFWYRQQPGQSLTLIATANQGSEATYESGFVIDKFPISRPNLTFSTLTVSNMSPEDSSIYLCSVTNRGGGNEKLFFGSGTQLSVL.